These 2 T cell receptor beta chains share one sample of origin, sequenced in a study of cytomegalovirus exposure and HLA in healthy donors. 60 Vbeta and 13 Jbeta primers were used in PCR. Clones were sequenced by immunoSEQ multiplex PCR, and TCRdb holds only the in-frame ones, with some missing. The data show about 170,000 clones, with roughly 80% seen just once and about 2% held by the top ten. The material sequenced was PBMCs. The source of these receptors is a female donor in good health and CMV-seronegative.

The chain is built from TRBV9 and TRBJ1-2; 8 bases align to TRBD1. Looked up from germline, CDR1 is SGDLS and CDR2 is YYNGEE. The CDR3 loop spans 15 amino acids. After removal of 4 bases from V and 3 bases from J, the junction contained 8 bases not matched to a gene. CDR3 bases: TGTGCCAGCAGCCCGAATCCGGGACAGGACTATGGCTACACCTTC. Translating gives CASSPNPGQDYGYTF.

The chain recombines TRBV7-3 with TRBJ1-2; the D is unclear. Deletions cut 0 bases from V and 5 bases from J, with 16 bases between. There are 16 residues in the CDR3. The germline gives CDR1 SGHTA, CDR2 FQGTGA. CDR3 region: CASSLTSASGEYGYTF. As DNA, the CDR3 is TGTGCCAGCAGCTTAACGTCGGCGTCCGGGGAATATGGCTACACCTTC.